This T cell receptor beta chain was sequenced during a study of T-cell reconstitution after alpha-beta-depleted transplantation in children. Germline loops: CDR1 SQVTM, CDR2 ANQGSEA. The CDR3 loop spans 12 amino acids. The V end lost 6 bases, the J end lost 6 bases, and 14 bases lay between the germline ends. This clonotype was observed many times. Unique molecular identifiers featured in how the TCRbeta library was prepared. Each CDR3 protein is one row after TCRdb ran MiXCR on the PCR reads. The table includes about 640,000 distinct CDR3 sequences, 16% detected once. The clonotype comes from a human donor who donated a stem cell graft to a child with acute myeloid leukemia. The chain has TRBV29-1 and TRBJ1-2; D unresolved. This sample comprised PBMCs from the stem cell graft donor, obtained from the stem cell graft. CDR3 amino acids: CSVPYYRDGYTF. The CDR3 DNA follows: TGCAGCGTCCCCTATTACAGAGATGGCTACACCTTC.